This TCR beta chain comes out of a study of T cell responses to AZD1222 COVID-19 vaccine. Looked up from germline, CDR1 is SGHNT and CDR2 is YYREEE (reference sequence). Germline trimming cut 4 bases from V and 6 bases from J; bases unmatched to any gene: 10. This CDR3 comprises 17 residues. The study's findings and limits: Sampling captured repertoires only after the peak T cell response. Spike regions recognized by vaccine-associated CD4 TCRs spanned the protein, led by 160-218 and 743-854. Of the AZD1222 recipients, only five to seven were seropositive at baseline.

A note on this clone: Its target is unknown.

Pooling covered second doses at about 4 or about 12 weeks. Profiled with immunoSEQ multiplex PCR; TCRdb holds only in-frame clones, not every one. The data contain fewer than 130,000 clones, 80% to 90% of them singletons. Specimen: peripheral blood, collected 28 days after the second AZD1222 dose. The chain couples TRBV5-4 to TRBJ1-4, with TRBD1 matching 12 bases. This TCR was recovered from an adult who received the AZD1222 COVID-19 vaccine. CDR3 nucleotide sequence: TGTGCCAGCAGCGGTGACGGGACAGGGGGCCCCCATGAAAAACTGTTTTTT. It is translated as CASSGDGTGGPHEKLFF.